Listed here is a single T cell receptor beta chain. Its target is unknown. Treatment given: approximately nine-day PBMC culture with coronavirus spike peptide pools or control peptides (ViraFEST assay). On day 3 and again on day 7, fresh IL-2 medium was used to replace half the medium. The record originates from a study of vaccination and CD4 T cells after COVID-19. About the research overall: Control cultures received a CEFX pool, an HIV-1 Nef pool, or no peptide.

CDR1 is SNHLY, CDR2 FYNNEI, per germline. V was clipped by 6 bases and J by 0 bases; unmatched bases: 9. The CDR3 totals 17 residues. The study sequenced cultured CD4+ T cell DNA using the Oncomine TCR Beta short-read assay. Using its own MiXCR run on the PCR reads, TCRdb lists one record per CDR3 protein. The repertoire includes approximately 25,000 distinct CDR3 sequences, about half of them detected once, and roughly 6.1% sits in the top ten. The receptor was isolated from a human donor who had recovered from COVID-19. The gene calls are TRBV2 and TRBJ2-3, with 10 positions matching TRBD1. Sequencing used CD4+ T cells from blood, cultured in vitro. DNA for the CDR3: TGTGCCAGCAGGGCACGGACAGGGGGTTCGAGCACAGATACGCAGTATTTT. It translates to CASRARTGGSSTDTQYF.